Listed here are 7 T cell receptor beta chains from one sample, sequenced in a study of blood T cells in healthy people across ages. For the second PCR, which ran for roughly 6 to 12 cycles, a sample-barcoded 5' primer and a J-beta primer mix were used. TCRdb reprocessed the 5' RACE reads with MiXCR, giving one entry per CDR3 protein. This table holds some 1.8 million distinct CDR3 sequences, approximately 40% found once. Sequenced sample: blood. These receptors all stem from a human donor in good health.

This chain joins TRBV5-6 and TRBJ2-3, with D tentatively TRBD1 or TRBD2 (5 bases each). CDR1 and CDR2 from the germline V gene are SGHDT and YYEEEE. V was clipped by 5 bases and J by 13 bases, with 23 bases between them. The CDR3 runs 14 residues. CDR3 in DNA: TGTGCCAGCAGAACCGTGTACCGGCAGGGACGCGAGTATTTT. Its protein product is CASRTVYRQGREYF. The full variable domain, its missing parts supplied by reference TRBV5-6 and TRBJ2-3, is DAGVTQSPTHLIKTRGQQVTLRCSPKSGHDTVSWYQQALGQGPQFIFQYYEEEERQRGNFPDRFSGHQFPNYSSELNVNALLLGDSALYLCASRTVYRQGREYFGPGTRLTVL.

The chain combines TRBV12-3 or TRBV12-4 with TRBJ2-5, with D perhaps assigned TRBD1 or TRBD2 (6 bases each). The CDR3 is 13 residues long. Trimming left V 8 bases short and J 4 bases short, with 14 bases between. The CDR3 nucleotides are TGTGCCAGCGGGACAAGGGGAGGAGAGACCCAGTACTTC. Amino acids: CASGTRGGETQYF.

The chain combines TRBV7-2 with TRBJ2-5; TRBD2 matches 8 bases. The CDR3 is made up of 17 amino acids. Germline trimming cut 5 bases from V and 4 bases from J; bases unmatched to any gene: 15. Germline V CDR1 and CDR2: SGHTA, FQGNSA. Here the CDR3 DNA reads TGTGCCAGCAGCCCCCCAGTAGCGGGGTATGGTACAGAGACCCAGTACTTC. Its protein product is CASSPPVAGYGTETQYF.

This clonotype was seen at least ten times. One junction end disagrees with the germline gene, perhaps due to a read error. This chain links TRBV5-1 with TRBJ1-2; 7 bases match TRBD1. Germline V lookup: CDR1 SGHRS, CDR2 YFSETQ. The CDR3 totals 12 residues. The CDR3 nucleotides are TGTGCCAGCAGCTTGCAGGGGGATGGCTACACCTTC. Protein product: CASSLQGDGYTF.

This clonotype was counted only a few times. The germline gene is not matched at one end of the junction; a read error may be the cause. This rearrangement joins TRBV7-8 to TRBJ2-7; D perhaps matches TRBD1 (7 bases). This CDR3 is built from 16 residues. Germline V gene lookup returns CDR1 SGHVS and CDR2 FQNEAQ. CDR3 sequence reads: CASGLVEGRGFYEQYF. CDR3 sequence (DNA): TGTGCCAGCGGCTTAGTGGAGGGCAGGGGGTTTTACGAGCAGTACTTC.

The DNA of the CDR3 is TGTGCCAGCAGTTTATCCGGCAGGGGGGTGAGTAGTCAGCCCCAGCATTTT. This gives the protein CASSLSGRGVSSQPQHF. V is TRBV27 and J is TRBJ1-5, with 7 bases matching TRBD1. Germline V lookup: CDR1 MNHEY, CDR2 SMNVEV (reference sequence). The J segment lost 6 bases and the V segment lost 0 bases, leaving 11 bases of the junction unmatched. The CDR3 loop spans 17 amino acids.

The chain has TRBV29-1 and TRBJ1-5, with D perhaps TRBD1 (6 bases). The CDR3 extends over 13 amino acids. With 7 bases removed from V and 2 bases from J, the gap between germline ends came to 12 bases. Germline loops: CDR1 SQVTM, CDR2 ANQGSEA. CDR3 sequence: CSAGQNCNQPQHF. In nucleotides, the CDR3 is TGCAGCGCTGGACAGAATTGCAATCAGCCCCAGCATTTT.